This T cell receptor beta chain was sequenced in a study of T-cell memory formation after mild COVID-19 (dated by TCRdb to the early 2020s). Regarding the research as a whole: TCR sequence clusters from the two donors were largely donor specific. In a couple of donors, T-cell clones that expanded and contracted after mild COVID-19 were followed by sequencing TCRalpha and TCRbeta repertoires longitudinally. Two young, previously healthy adult volunteers, one female and one male, were included in the cohort. General conclusions and limits of the study: Contracting CD4+ clones turned up mainly in the CM and EM memory subsets, whereas EMRA was where CD8+ clones were enriched. Some responding clones were detected in pre-infection memory, suggesting pre-existing cross-reactive memory T cells joined the SARS-CoV-2 response. From day 15 to 85, contracting clones showed balanced CD4/CD8 phenotypes, whereas a second wave of clones that expanded from day 15 to 37 leaned towards CD4+. SARS-CoV-2 specificity of the second-wave clones peaking on day 37 was not confirmed. Only two mild cases were covered in the study, and larger cohorts including severe cases with pre-infection samples were considered necessary.

Notes on this clonotype: Its antigen specificity is not known. No qualities accompany the bases; no much larger clone lies one base away.

PBMCs were isolated by Ficoll-Paque density gradient centrifugation. Sequencing instrument: Illumina NovaSeq 6000. cDNA libraries for TCRalpha and TCRbeta were prepared by 5'RACE using constant-segment primers, with sample barcodes and unique molecular identifiers added. Trizol reagent was used to extract RNA from every sample. The libraries were amplified in two PCR steps, and the second step added a second sample barcode and Illumina TruSeq adapters. Sequencing of the libraries was done on an Illumina NovaSeq, producing 2 x 150 bp paired-end reads. In the authors' own workflow: The reads were demultiplexed and collapsed into UMI-guided consensus sequences using migec v1.2.7. Using mixcr v2.1.11, UMI consensuses were aligned to TRA and TRB V and J templates and then assembled into clonotypes. Clonotypes were classified as expanded or contracted when called significant by both edgeR and NoisET, with noise models trained on biological replicates. edgeR calls used a false discovery rate-adjusted p below 0.01 and a log2 fold-change threshold of 1. As an exploratory analysis of dynamics, PCA with hierarchical clustering was applied to max-normalized trajectories of the 1000 most abundant clonotypes. Separately sequenced CD4+ and CD8+ repertoires were used to assign a CD4 or CD8 phenotype to each responding clone. TCRdb trimmed the raw reads at Q25, called clones with MiXCR and kept productive beta chains. Every CDR3 protein is listed once, alongside the most common genes and DNA of its rows. The V and J calls, along with clone size, are taken from TCRdb and not from the paper's own processing. The sample records about 310,000 distinct CDR3 sequences, less than 20% of which are singletons. 22% of the sample is in the top ten clones.

CDR1 and CDR2 are drawn from the germline V gene: SGHTA, FQGNSA. The CDR3, cysteine through phenylalanine, is 15 amino acids long. Only CDR3 DNA remains: 45 bases, in frame from the first base. Between the V and J ends, shortened by 1 base and 6 bases respectively, the junction contains 15 bases. This TCR derives from a man younger than 30 who had mild COVID-19 (a few samples of this study predate the infection). The sample titles of this study are shuffled in the database, so cell type and time point are left out; the donor was told from shared clones. Recombination joined TRBV7-2 with TRBJ1-2; no D gene can be assigned with confidence. Sequencing input: PBMCs or a T cell subset sorted from them (not recorded which). The DNA reads as follows: TGTGCCAGCAGCTTAGTTAGTCAGGAGGTTGATGGCTACACCTTC. This codes for CASSLVSQEVDGYTF.